Shown below are 13 T cell receptor beta chains from a single sample sequenced in a study of blood T cells in healthy people across ages. The authors ran a second PCR of about 7 to 11 cycles using a sample-barcoded 5' primer and a J-beta primer mix. TCRdb itself ran the 5' RACE reads through MiXCR, one entry per CDR3 protein. Of 750,000 to 950,000 distinct CDR3 sequences in the sample, about 29% were seen once. These data also formed part of another study, on T cells of mothers and their children.

Input material: blood. Every receptor here comes from a middle-aged woman in good health.

This clonotype was detected ten times or more. The chain has TRBV27 and TRBJ2-7, with D possibly matching TRBD1 (6 bases). V lost 2 bases and J 2 bases, leaving 13 bases between the germline ends. From germline, CDR1 is MNHEY and CDR2 SMNVEV (reference sequence). The CDR3 contains 15 residues. The CDR3 DNA reads TGTGCCAGCAGTTTAGAAGGACAGACCACCTACGAGCAGTACTTC. It encodes CASSLEGQTTYEQYF.

The chain's CDR3 is CASSSFGLAGGQDTQYF. CDR3 nucleotides: TGTGCCAGCAGTTCTTTCGGACTAGCGGGGGGGCAGGATACGCAGTATTTT. This sequence joins TRBV7-6 and TRBJ2-3, with TRBD2 matching 15 bases. There are 17 residues in the CDR3. The trim removed 6 bases at V and 6 bases at J, leaving 10 bases unmatched. CDR1 is SGHVS, CDR2 FNYEAQ, per germline.

To note about this clonotype: A much larger clone differs by one base, so this may be a read error. The CDR3 here is CGSSRPPGTSGGMEQFF. In nucleotides, the CDR3 is TGTGGCAGCAGCCGACCTCCCGGGACTAGCGGGGGGATGGAGCAGTTCTTC. The chain has TRBV27 and TRBJ2-1; 15 nucleotides agree with TRBD2. The CDR3 contains 17 residues. Per the germline V gene, CDR1 is MNHEY and CDR2 is SMNVEV (reference sequence).

This clonotype has only a few counts. A much larger clone lies a single base off, so this may be a read error. The rearrangement uses TRBV7-2 and TRBJ2-5; a possible D gene is TRBD2 (7 bases). The CDR3 has 14 residues. From germline, CDR1 is SGHTA and CDR2 FQGNSA. The CDR3 here is CASSYLGGGEAQYF. The CDR3 bases are TGTGCCAGCAGCTACTTAGGGGGGGGAGAGGCCCAGTACTTC.

J is TRBJ2-1 and V is TRBV29-1; D unresolved. Matching the DNA end better, TRBJ2-7 makes the J call doubtful. This CDR3 comprises 14 residues. Germline V gives CDR1 SQVTM, CDR2 ANQGSEA. CDR3 region: CSVGRPSSYNEQYF. The CDR3 DNA follows: TGCAGCGTTGGACGCCCAAGCTCCTACAATGAGCAGTACTTC.

This clonotype was found a few times. The rearrangement joins TRBV29-1 to TRBJ1-1; 9 bases are shared with TRBD1. Germline V lookup: CDR1 SQVTM, CDR2 ANQGSEA. With V trimmed by 6 bases and J by 7 bases, 6 bases remained unmatched. CDR3 length: 12 amino acids. The CDR3 DNA follows: TGCAGCGTGCAGACAGGGGGTTTTGAAGCTTTCTTT. Translating gives CSVQTGGFEAFF.

About this clonotype itself: A much larger clone differs from this one at a single base, so this may be a read error. The rearrangement joins TRBV7-9 to TRBJ1-1, with TRBD1 as a possible D gene (5 bases). This CDR3 has 13 residues. Trimming cost V 6 bases and J 7 bases, with 15 bases left between them. Looked up from germline, CDR1 is SEHNR and CDR2 is FQNEAQ (reference sequence). The CDR3 sequence: CASSLAGVREAFF. In nucleotides, the CDR3 is TGTGCCAGCAGTCTGGCGGGGGTCCGTGAAGCTTTCTTT.

The chain recombines TRBV29-1 with TRBJ2-3; D unresolved. Deletions cut 3 bases from V and 1 base from J, with 5 bases between. This CDR3 has 12 amino acids. The germline V gene has CDR1 SQVTM and CDR2 ANQGSEA. CDR3 amino acids: CSVDTGTDTQYF. In nucleotides, the CDR3 is TGCAGCGTTGATACGGGCACAGATACGCAGTATTTT.

This sequence joins TRBV6-5 and TRBJ1-1, with D tentatively TRBD1 (5 bases). Germline V lookup: CDR1 MNHEY, CDR2 SVGAGI. The CDR3 is made up of 16 amino acids. V was pared by 2 bases and J by 1 base, with 14 bases between. The CDR3 here is CASSYITGTRNTEAFF. The CDR3 nucleotides read TGTGCCAGCAGTTACATCACCGGGACGCGGAACACTGAAGCTTTCTTT.

The chain employs TRBV6-1 and TRBJ1-6, with unresolved D. Germline-derived CDR1 and CDR2 are MNHNS and SASEGT. V lost 2 bases to trimming and J lost 10 bases, with 12 bases between them. The CDR3 is 14 amino acids. CDR3 amino acids: CASSEQEVGSPLHF. The CDR3 nucleotides read TGTGCCAGCAGTGAACAGGAGGTGGGGTCACCCCTCCACTTT.

The chain joins TRBV28 to TRBJ1-1, with TRBD1 as a possible D gene (5 bases). The V and J ends lost 1 base and 11 bases respectively, with 14 bases between them. CDR3 length equals 13 residues. The germline gives CDR1 MDHEN, CDR2 SYDVKM. Here the CDR3 reads CASSLSLEGRAFF. In DNA, the CDR3 is TGTGCCAGCAGTTTATCTCTGGAGGGGCGGGCTTTCTTT.

This chain joins TRBV7-2 and TRBJ2-7; 10 bases agree with TRBD1. The CDR3 is made up of 14 amino acids. CDR1 and CDR2 from the germline V gene are SGHTA and FQGNSA. Trimming removed 7 bases from V and 7 bases from J; junction bases left unmatched: 10. In DNA form, the CDR3 reads TGTGCCAGCAACCGGGACAGGGGACACAATGAGCAGTACTTC. Encoded protein: CASNRDRGHNEQYF.

As for this clonotype: A read error may be the cause here, since a much bigger clone is one base away. This chain connects TRBV5-6 to TRBJ2-4; D may match TRBD1 or TRBD2 (5 bases each). The J call may be wrong; the DNA end is better matched by TRBJ2-7. CDR1 is SGHDT, CDR2 YYEEEE, per germline. There are 14 residues in the CDR3. The DNA of the CDR3 is TGTGCCAGCAGCTGGGGACCTATTCGCGACGAGCAGTACTTC. Amino acids: CASSWGPIRDEQYF.